Each of the 23 T cell receptor beta chains below was sequenced from the same sample in a study of T cells in Graves' hyperthyroidism and ophthalmopathy. It was RNA transcripts that yielded the amplified TCR beta CDR3 regions. A set of HTBI primers served as the primers for a first-round RT-PCR of the TCR CDR3. One entry per CDR3 protein, called by TCRdb with MiXCR from the multiplex PCR reads. The profile shows about 840,000 distinct CDR3 sequences, over 35% of them singletons. The sample comprised blood. The receptors were gathered from a man aged 18 to 30 with Graves' hyperthyroidism.

V usage is TRBV6-6 and J usage is TRBJ2-7; weak D call: TRBD1 (6 bases). The CDR3 totals 14 residues. V shed 5 bases and J shed 3 bases, with 14 bases lying between them. Per the germline V gene, CDR1 is MNHNY and CDR2 is SVGAGI (reference sequence). Here the CDR3 DNA reads TGTGCCAGCAGTCCCCGGGACAAGAACTACGAGCAGTACTTC. Encoded protein: CASSPRDKNYEQYF.

The genes are TRBV6-6 and TRBJ2-5; TRBD2 matches 12 bases. The J segment lost 5 bases and the V segment lost 0 bases, leaving 4 bases of the junction unmatched. Germline V gene sequence: CDR1 MNHNY, CDR2 SVGAGI (reference sequence). The CDR3 runs 16 residues. CDR3 in DNA: TGTGCCAGCAGTTACTCCCTAGCGGGAGGGTACGAGACCCAGTACTTC. As protein: CASSYSLAGGYETQYF.

The DNA of the CDR3 is TGCAGTGCCCCTGGGACAGGGGGCCGTTTCGCGAACACCGGGGAGCTGTTTTTT. This translates into CSAPGTGGRFANTGELFF. This sequence joins TRBV20-1 and TRBJ2-2, with 12 bases fitting TRBD1. Per the germline V gene, CDR1 is DFQATT and CDR2 is SNEGSKA (reference sequence). J gave up 0 bases and V 6 bases, and 11 bases lay outside the gene matches. CDR3 length equals 18 residues.

There are a few counts of this clonotype. V is TRBV5-1 and J is TRBJ1-3, with 8 bases fitting TRBD1. CDR3 length: 15 amino acids. The germline V gene has CDR1 SGHRS and CDR2 YFSETQ. J lost 7 bases, V lost 1 base, and 7 bases had no gene match. The CDR3 nucleotides are TGCGCCAGCAGCTTGCAGGGACAGGATTCGAACACCATATATTTT. Its protein product is CASSLQGQDSNTIYF.

This chain uses TRBV29-1 with TRBJ1-2, with D maybe TRBD1 (5 bases). Trimming left V 3 bases short and J 2 bases short, with 7 bases between. Germline assignment: CDR1 SQVTM and CDR2 ANQGSEA. CDR3 length: 12 amino acids. CDR3 sequence reads: CSVDGDNYGYTF. CDR3 in DNA: TGCAGCGTTGATGGGGACAACTATGGCTACACCTTC.

Regarding this clonotype: One end of the junction does not line up with germline, which may come from a read error. This chain joins TRBV7-2 and TRBJ1-4, with D unclear. Germline V CDR1 and CDR2: SGHTA, FQGNSA. This CDR3 has 14 residues. The CDR3, as DNA: TGCGCCAGCAGCCCCGATCAGGCGCATGAAAAACTGTTTTTT. Residues: CASSPDQAHEKLFF.

The sample holds many counts of this clonotype. V gene TRBV20-1 combines with J gene TRBJ1-5; possibly TRBD1 for D (5 bases). Germline CDR1 reads DFQATT; CDR2 reads SNEGSKA (reference sequence). The CDR3 loop spans 14 amino acids. The V end was cut by 0 bases, the J end by 3 bases, with 9 bases between. The CDR3 protein is CSARDGAFNQPQHF. CDR3 bases: TGCAGTGCTAGAGACGGGGCTTTCAATCAGCCCCAGCATTTT.

This clonotype was found a few times. This sequence joins TRBV9 and TRBJ2-7, with 7 bases fitting TRBD2. Unmatched junction bases numbered 0, after V lost 0 bases and J lost 0 bases. CDR3 length: 14 amino acids. Germline lookup yields CDR1 SGDLS and CDR2 YYNGEE. CDR3 loop: CASSVERGSYEQYF. DNA for the CDR3: TGTGCCAGCAGCGTAGAGCGGGGCTCCTACGAGCAGTACTTC.

The J gene is TRBJ1-1, the V gene TRBV12-3 or TRBV12-4, with D maybe TRBD1 (5 bases). The CDR3 is made up of 12 amino acids. The V end lost 6 bases, the J end lost 4 bases, and 9 bases lay between the germline ends. The CDR3 coding sequence is TGTGCCAGCAGCGCGACAGTCACTGAAGCTTTCTTT. Translated: CASSATVTEAFF.

This clonotype was observed many times. The chain is built from TRBV19 and TRBJ1-2; 7 nucleotides match TRBD1. From germline, CDR1 is LNHDA and CDR2 SQIVND (reference sequence). CDR3 length: 14 amino acids. V shed 4 bases, J shed 8 bases, and the junction held 10 bases outside the gene matches. Written as DNA, the CDR3 is TGTGCCAGTAGTACCGGACAGGCGGGGCTCGGCTACACCTTC. Its translation: CASSTGQAGLGYTF.

The gene calls are TRBV11-2 and TRBJ2-7, with D perhaps matching TRBD2 (5 bases). Per germline, CDR1 SGHAT and CDR2 FQNNGV. CDR3 length: 12 residues. The V end was cut by 0 bases, the J end by 11 bases, with 11 bases between. CDR3 sequence (DNA): TGTGCCAGCAGCTTAGAAGGCCGGGATGAGTACTTC. The encoded protein is CASSLEGRDEYF.

This clonotype was found many times. J is TRBJ1-2 and V is TRBV20-1; no clear D gene. The V and J ends lost 3 bases and 4 bases respectively, with 9 bases between them. There are 12 residues in the CDR3. Germline CDR1 and CDR2: DFQATT and SNEGSKA (reference sequence). The CDR3 nucleotides read TGCAGTGCTAGGTCCACTACCTATGGCTACACCTTC. Residues: CSARSTTYGYTF.

The CDR3 loop is CASATGYEQYF. The DNA for the CDR3 is TGTGCCAGCGCGACCGGGTACGAGCAGTACTTC. This sequence joins TRBV12-3 or TRBV12-4 and TRBJ2-7, with D unresolved. V was shortened by 8 bases and J by 4 bases, with 9 bases between the two germline ends. The CDR3 totals 11 residues.

Of note for this clonotype: This may come from a read error, since a much larger clone is one base off. V gene TRBV10-3 combines with J gene TRBJ2-5; 8 bases are shared with TRBD2. With 0 bases clipped from V and 6 bases from J, the junction kept 12 bases outside the gene matches. In germline, CDR1 is ENHRY, CDR2 SYGVKD. This CDR3 contains 17 residues. The CDR3 bases are TGTGCCATCAGTGAGTCGATTAGAACTAGCGGACGGAAGACCCAGTACTTC. It is translated as CAISESIRTSGRKTQYF.

As for this clonotype: A single base separates this from a much larger clone, so it may be a read error. V is TRBV20-1 and J is TRBJ2-2; D gene ambiguous. The CDR3 runs 13 residues. CDR1 is DFQATT, CDR2 SNEGSKA, per germline (reference sequence). V lost 1 base and J lost 4, with 7 bases in between. CDR3 protein: CSARGPTTGELFF. The CDR3 coding sequence is TGCAGTGCTAGAGGGCCGACCACCGGGGAGCTGTTTTTT.

CDR3 amino acids: CASSSHSGYGNTIYF. CDR3 nucleotide sequence: TGTGCCAGCAGCTCACATTCGGGATATGGAAACACCATATATTTT. V is TRBV7-4 and J is TRBJ1-3; D gene uncertain. CDR1 is SGHVT, CDR2 SQSDAQ, per germline. With 4 bases removed from V and 3 bases from J, the gap between germline ends came to 13 bases. The CDR3 length is 15 residues. Full variable domain (rest looked up from reference TRBV7-4 and TRBJ1-3): GAGVSQSPRYKVAKRGRDVALRCDSISGHVTLYWYRQTLGQGSEVLTYSQSDAQRDKSGRPSGRFSAERPERSVSTLKIQRTEQGDSAVYLCASSSHSGYGNTIYFGEGSWLTVV.

The V call is TRBV20-1, the J call TRBJ1-5; 9 bases are shared with TRBD1. CDR1 and CDR2 from the germline V gene are DFQATT and SNEGSKA (reference sequence). The V and J ends lost 5 bases and 0 bases, in that order; junction bases with no gene match: 11. This CDR3 is built from 17 residues. CDR3 coding DNA: TGCAGTGCTGCCCGGGACAGGGACCCCTATAGCAATCAGCCCCAGCATTTT. Its protein product is CSAARDRDPYSNQPQHF.

This clonotype was counted many times. The V and J genes are TRBV19 and TRBJ2-5; TRBD1 matches at 9 bases. Germline-derived CDR1 and CDR2 are LNHDA and SQIVND (reference sequence). V lost 3 bases, J lost 4 bases, and 6 bases stayed unmatched. The CDR3 spans 15 residues. In nucleotides, the CDR3 is TGTGCCAGTAGTATTGAAGGACAGGGGTTAGAGACCCAGTACTTC. Translating it yields CASSIEGQGLETQYF.

This clonotype showed up just once. V and J are TRBV2 and TRBJ2-3; no clear D. The CDR3 has 10 amino acids. V shed 6 bases and J shed 3 bases, with 1 base lying between them. CDR1 is SNHLY and CDR2 is FYNNEI in the germline V gene. CDR3 nucleotides: TGTGCCAGCAGGACAGATACGCAGTATTTT. It encodes CASRTDTQYF.

The V call is TRBV2, the J call TRBJ2-7; D might be TRBD1 or TRBD2, each matching 5 bases. Germline CDR1 is SNHLY and CDR2 is FYNNEI. Trimming took off 6 bases at V and 2 bases at J, with 14 bases between the two ends. There are 14 residues in the CDR3. The CDR3 coding sequence is TGTGCCAGCAGCCGGGACGGCAGCCCCTACGAGCAGTACTTC. Amino acids: CASSRDGSPYEQYF.

At least ten counts were recorded for this clonotype. In DNA form, the CDR3 reads TGCGCCAGCAGCTTGACGCTCGGGGGGGGCGATGGCTACACCTTC. As protein: CASSLTLGGGDGYTF. The chain combines TRBV5-1 with TRBJ1-2, with D tentatively TRBD1 (6 bases). The ends were cut back, 1 base at V and 6 bases at J, with 16 bases in the middle. This CDR3 spans 15 amino acids. Germline V CDR1 and CDR2: SGHRS, YFSETQ.

This clonotype was seen more than once but under ten times. The CDR3: CASSLASYRNEKLFF. CDR3 sequence (DNA): TGTGCCAGCAGCTTGGCCTCCTACCGTAATGAAAAACTGTTTTTT. V is TRBV5-8 and J is TRBJ1-4; D gene ambiguous. The ends were cut back, 0 bases at V and 4 bases at J, with 10 bases in the middle. The CDR3 length is 15 residues. CDR1 is SGHTS, CDR2 YDEGEE, per germline.

This clonotype was found a few times. This chain's CDR3 is CASSIGTGYFSNQPQHF. Written as DNA, the CDR3 is TGTGCCAGTAGTATAGGGACAGGCTATTTTAGCAATCAGCCCCAGCATTTT. The J gene is TRBJ1-5, the V gene TRBV19; 7 bases align to TRBD1. The CDR3 has 17 residues. The germline V gene has CDR1 LNHDA and CDR2 SQIVND (reference sequence). Losses at the gene ends were 1 base for V and 0 bases for J; bases not matched to a gene: 6.